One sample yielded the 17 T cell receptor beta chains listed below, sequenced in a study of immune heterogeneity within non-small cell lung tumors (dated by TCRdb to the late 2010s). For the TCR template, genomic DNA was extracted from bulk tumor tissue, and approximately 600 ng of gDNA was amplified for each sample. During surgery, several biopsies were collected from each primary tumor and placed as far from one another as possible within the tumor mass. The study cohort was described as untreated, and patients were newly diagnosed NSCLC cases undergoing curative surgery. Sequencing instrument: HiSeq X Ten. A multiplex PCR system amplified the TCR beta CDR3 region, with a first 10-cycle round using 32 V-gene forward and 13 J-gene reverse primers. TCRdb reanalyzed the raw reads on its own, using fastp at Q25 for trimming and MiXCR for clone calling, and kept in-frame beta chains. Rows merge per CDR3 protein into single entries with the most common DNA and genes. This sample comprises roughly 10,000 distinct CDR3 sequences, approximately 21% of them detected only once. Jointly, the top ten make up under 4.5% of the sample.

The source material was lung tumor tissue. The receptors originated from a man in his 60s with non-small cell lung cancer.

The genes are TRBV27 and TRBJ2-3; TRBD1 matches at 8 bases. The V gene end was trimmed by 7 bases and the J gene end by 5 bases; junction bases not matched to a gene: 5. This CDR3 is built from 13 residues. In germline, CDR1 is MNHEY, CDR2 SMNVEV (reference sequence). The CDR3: CASTEDREDTQYF. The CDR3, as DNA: TGTGCCAGCACCGAGGACAGGGAAGATACGCAGTATTTT.

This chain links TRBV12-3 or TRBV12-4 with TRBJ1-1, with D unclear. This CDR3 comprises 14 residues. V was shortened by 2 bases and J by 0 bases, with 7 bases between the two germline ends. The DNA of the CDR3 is TGTGCCAGCAGTTTAAATGGCATGAACACTGAAGCTTTCTTT. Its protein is CASSLNGMNTEAFF.

CDR3 DNA sequence: TGCAGTGCCTTAAGCGGGAGGGCCACGGATGAGCAGTTCTTC. Residues: CSALSGRATDEQFF. This chain uses TRBV20-1 with TRBJ2-1; 10 bases align to TRBD2. The V gene end was trimmed by 6 bases and the J gene end by 8 bases; junction bases not matched to a gene: 10. The germline V gene encodes CDR1 DFQATT and CDR2 SNEGSKA (reference sequence). This CDR3 has 14 amino acids.

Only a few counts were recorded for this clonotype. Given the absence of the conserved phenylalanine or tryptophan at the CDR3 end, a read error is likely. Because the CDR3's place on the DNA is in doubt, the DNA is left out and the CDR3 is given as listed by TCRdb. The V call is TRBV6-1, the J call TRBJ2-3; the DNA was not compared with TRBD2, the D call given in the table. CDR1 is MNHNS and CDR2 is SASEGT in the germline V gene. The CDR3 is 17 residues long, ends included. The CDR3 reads CASSVITSGPYEQYFGP.

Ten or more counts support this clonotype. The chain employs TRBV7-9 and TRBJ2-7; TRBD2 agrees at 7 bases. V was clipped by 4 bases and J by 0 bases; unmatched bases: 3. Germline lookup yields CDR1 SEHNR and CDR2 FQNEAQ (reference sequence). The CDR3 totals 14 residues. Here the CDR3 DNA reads TGTGCCAGCAGCTGGTCGGGGGGCTCCTACGAGCAGTACTTC. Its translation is CASSWSGGSYEQYF.

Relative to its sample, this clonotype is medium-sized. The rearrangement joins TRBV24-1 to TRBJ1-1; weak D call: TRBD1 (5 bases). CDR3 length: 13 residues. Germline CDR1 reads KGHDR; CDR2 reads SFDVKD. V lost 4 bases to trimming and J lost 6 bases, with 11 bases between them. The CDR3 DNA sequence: TGTGCCACCAGTGACACTCAGGGCCCTGAAGCTTTCTTT. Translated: CATSDTQGPEAFF.

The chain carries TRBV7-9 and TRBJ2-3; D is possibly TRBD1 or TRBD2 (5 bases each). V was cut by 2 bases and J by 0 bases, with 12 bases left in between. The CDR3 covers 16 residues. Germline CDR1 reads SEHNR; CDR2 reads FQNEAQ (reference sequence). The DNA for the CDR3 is TGTGCCAGCAGCTTAATGGGGGTCGCTAGCACAGATACGCAGTATTTT. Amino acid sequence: CASSLMGVASTDTQYF.

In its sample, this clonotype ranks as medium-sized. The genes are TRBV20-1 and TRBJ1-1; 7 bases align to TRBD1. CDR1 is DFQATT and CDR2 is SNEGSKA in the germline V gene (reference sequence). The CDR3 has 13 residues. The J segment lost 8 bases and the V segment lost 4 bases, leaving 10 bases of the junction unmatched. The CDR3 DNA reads TGCAGTGCTACCCTGGACAGGTCGGGAGAAGCTTTCTTT. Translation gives CSATLDRSGEAFF.

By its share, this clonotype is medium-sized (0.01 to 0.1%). The CDR3 loop is CASNPSGDGGYEQYF. The CDR3 DNA reads TGTGCCAGCAACCCCTCGGGGGACGGAGGCTACGAGCAGTACTTC. The gene calls are TRBV27 and TRBJ2-7, with D possibly matching TRBD2 (6 bases). The CDR3 extends over 15 amino acids. Germline V gene sequence: CDR1 MNHEY, CDR2 SMNVEV (reference sequence). V was pared by 7 bases and J by 3 bases, with 19 bases between.

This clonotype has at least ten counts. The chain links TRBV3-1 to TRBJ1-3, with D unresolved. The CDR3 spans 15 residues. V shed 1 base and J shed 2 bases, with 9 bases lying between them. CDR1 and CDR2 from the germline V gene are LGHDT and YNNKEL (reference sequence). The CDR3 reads CASSQVAVTGNTIYF. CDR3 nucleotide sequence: TGTGCCAGCAGCCAAGTGGCAGTAACTGGAAACACCATATATTTT.

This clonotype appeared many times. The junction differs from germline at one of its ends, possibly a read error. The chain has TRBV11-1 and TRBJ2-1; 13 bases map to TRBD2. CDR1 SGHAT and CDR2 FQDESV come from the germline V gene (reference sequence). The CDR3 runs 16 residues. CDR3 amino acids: CASSAGLAGNWYEQFF. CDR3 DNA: TGTGCCAGCAGCGCGGGACTAGCGGGAAATTGGTATGAGCAGTTCTTT.

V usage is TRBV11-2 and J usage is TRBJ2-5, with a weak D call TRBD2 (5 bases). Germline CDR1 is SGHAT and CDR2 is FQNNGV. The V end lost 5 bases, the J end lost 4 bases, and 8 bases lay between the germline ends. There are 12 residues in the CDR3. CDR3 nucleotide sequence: TGTGCCAGCAGCGAGGGCCGAGAGACCCAGTACTTC. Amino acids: CASSEGRETQYF.

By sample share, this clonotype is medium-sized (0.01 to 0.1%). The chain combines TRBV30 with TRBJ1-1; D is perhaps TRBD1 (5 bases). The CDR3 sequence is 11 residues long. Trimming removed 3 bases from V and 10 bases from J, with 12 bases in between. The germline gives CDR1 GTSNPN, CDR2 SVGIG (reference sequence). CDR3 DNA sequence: TGTGCCTGGAGCCGGGGCTTAGGAGCTTTCTTT. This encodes CAWSRGLGAFF.

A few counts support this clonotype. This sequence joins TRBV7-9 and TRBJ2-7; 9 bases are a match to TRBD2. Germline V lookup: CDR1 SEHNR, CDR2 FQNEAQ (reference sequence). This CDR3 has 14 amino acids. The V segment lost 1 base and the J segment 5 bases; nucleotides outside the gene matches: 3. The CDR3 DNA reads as TGTGCCAGCAGCTTAGGCGGGAGGGCCCACGAGCAGTACTTC. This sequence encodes CASSLGGRAHEQYF. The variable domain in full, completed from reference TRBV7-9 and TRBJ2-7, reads DTGVSQNPRHKITKRGQNVTFRCDPISEHNRLYWYRQTLGQGPEFLTYFQNEAQLEKSRLLSDRFSAERPKGSFSTLEIQRTEQGDSAMYLCASSLGGRAHEQYFGPGTRLTVT.

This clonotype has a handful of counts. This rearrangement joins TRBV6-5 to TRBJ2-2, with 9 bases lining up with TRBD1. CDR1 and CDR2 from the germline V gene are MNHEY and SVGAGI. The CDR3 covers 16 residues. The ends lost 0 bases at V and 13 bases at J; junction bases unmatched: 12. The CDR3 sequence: CASSYSYGTGRMGLFF. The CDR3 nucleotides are TGTGCCAGCAGTTACTCTTACGGGACAGGGCGGATGGGGCTGTTTTTT.

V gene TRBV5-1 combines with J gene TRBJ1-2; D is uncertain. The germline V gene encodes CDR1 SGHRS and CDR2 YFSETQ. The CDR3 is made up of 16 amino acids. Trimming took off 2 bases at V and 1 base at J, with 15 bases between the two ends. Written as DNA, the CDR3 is TGCGCCAGCAGCTTAGTCAGGACGACACTTAACTATGGCTACACCTTC. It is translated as CASSLVRTTLNYGYTF. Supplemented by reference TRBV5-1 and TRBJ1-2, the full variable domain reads KAGVTQTPRYLIKTRGQQVTLSCSPISGHRSVSWYQQTPGQGLQFLFEYFSETQRNKGNFPGRFSGRQFSNSRSEMNVSTLELGDSALYLCASSLVRTTLNYGYTFGSGTRLTVV.

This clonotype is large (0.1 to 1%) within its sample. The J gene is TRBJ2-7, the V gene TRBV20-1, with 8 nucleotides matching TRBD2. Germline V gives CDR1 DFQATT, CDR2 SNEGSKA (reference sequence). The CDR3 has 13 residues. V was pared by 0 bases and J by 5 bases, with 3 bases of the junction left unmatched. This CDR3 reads CSARDGTRHEQYF. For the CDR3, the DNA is TGCAGTGCTAGAGACGGGACTAGACACGAGCAGTACTTC.